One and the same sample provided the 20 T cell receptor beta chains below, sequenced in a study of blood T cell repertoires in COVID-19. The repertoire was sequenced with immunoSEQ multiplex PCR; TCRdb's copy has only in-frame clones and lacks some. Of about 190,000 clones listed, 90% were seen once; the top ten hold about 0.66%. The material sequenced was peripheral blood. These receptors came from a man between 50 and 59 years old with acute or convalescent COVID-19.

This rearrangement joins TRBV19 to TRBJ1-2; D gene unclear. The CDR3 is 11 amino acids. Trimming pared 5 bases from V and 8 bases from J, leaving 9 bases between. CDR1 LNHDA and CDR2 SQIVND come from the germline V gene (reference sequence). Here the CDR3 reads CASSAGRGYTF. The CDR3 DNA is TGTGCCAGTAGTGCCGGTCGGGGCTACACCTTC.

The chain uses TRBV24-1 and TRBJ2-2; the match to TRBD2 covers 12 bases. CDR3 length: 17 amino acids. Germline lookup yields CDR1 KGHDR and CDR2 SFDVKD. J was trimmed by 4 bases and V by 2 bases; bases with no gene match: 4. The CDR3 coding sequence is TGTGCCACCAGTGATTCCAAACTAGCGGGAGGCACCGGGGAGCTGTTTTTT. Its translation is CATSDSKLAGGTGELFF.

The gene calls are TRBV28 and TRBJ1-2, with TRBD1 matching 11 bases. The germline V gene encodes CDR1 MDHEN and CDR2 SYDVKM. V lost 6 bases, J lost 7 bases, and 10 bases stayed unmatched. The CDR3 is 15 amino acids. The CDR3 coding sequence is TGTGCCAGCAGCTCCGGGACAGGGGGTGAGTTTGGCTACACCTTC. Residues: CASSSGTGGEFGYTF.

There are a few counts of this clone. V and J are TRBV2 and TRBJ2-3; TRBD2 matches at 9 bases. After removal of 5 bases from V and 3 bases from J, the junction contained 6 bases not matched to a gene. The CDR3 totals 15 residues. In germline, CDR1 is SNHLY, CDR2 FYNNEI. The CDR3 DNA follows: TGTGCCAGCAGTCAGGCGGGGGGGCGGACAGATACGCAGTATTTT. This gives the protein CASSQAGGRTDTQYF.

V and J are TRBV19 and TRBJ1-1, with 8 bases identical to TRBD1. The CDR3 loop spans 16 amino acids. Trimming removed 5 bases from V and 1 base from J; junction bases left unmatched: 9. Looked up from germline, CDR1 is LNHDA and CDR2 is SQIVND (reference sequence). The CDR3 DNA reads TGTGCCAGTAGTCCCCGACAGGGGATACAGAACACTGAAGCTTTCTTT. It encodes CASSPRQGIQNTEAFF.

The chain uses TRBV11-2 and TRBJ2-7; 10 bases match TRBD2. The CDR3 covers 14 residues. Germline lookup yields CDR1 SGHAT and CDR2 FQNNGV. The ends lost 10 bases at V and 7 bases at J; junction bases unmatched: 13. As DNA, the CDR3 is TGTGCCATCCAGGGCCCTAGCGGGAGCCTGGAGCAGTACTTC. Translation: CAIQGPSGSLEQYF.

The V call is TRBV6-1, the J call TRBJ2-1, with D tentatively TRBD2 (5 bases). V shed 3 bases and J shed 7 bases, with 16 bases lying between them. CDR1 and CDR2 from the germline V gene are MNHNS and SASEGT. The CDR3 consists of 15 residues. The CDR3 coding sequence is TGTGCCAGCAGTGAGAGTTCGGGGAATACTAATGAGCAGTTCTTC. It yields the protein CASSESSGNTNEQFF.

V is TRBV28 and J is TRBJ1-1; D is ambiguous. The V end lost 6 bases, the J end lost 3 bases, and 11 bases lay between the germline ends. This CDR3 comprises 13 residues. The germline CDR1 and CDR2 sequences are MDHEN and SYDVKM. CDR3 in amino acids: CASSPTPYTEAFF. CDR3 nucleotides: TGTGCCAGCAGCCCCACACCTTACACTGAAGCTTTCTTT.

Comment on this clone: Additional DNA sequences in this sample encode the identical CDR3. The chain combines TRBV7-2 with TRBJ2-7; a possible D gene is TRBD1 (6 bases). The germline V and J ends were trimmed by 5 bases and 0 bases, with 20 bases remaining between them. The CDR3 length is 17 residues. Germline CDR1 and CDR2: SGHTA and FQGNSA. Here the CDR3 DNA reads TGTGCCAGCAGCCTACTTCCCGGGACATCGCCCTCCTACGAGCAGTACTTC. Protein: CASSLLPGTSPSYEQYF.

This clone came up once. The CDR3 DNA is TGTGCCAGCTCGGCTAGAGAGGGTTCCACCGGGGAGCTGTTTTTT. Its protein is CASSAREGSTGELFF. This chain links TRBV18 with TRBJ2-2; tentative D call: TRBD2 (5 bases). Trimming stripped 6 bases from V and 4 bases from J, with 15 bases between. This CDR3 has 15 amino acids. Looked up from germline, CDR1 is KGHSH and CDR2 is LQKENI.

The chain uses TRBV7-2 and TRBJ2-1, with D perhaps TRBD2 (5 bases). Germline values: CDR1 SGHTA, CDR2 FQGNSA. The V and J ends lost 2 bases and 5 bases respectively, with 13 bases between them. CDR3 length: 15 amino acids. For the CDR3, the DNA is TGTGCCAGCAGCTTACGGCCTAGCTGGAACAATGAGCAGTTCTTC. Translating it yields CASSLRPSWNNEQFF.

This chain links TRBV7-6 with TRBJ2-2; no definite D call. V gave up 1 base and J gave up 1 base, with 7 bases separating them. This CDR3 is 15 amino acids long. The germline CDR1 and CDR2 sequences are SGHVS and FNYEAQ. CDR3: CASSLGTMNTGELFF. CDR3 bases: TGTGCCAGCAGCTTAGGAACAATGAACACCGGGGAGCTGTTTTTT.

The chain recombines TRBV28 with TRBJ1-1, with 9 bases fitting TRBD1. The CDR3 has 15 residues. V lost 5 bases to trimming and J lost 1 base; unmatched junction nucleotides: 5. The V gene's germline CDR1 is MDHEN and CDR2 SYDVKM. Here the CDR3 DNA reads TGTGCCAGCAGTCCCAGGGGACAGGGGAACACTGAAGCTTTCTTT. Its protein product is CASSPRGQGNTEAFF.

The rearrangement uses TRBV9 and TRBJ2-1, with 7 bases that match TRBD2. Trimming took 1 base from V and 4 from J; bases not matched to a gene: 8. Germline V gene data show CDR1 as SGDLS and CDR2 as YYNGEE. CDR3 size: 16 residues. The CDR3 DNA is TGTGCCAGCAGCGTACTAGCGGATAATCTGTACAATGAGCAGTTCTTC. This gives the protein CASSVLADNLYNEQFF.

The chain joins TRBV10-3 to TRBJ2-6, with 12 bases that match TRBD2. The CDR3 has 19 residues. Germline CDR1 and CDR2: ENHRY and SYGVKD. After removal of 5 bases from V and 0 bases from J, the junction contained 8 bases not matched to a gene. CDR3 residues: CAISFRLAGVSSGANVLTF. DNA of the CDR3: TGTGCCATCAGTTTTCGACTAGCGGGGGTATCCTCTGGGGCCAACGTCCTGACTTTC.

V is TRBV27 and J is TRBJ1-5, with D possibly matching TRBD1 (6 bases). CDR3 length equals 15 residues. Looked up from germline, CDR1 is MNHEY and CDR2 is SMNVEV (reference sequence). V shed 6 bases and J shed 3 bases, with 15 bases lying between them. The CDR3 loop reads CASSLYTGHNQPQHF. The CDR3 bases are TGTGCCAGCAGCCTCTACACAGGGCACAATCAGCCCCAGCATTTT.

The CDR3 DNA follows: TGTGCCAGCAGTGCCCCAAAAGGGGACAGTCAAGAGACCCAGTACTTC. Its protein product is CASSAPKGDSQETQYF. The chain links TRBV2 to TRBJ2-5; 7 bases line up with TRBD1. V was pared by 4 bases and J by 2 bases, with 10 bases of the junction left unmatched. The CDR3 sequence is 16 residues long. CDR1 and CDR2 (germline): SNHLY, FYNNEI.

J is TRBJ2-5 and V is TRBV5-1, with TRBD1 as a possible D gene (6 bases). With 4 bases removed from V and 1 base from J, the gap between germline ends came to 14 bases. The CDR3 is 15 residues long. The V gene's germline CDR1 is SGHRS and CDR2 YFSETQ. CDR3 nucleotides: TGCGCCAGCAGCCCCCTGGGACACATCCAAGAGACCCAGTACTTC. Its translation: CASSPLGHIQETQYF.

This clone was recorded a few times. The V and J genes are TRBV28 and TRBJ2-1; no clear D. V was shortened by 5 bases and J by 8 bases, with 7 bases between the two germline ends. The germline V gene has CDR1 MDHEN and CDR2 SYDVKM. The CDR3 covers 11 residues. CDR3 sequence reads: CASSPLHEQFF. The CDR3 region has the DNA TGTGCCAGCAGTCCACTACATGAGCAGTTCTTC. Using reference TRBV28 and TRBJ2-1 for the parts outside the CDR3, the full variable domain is DVKVTQSSRYLVKRTGEKVFLECVQDMDHENMFWYRQDPGLGLRLIYFSYDVKMKEKGDIPEGYSVSREKKERFSLILESASTNQTSMYLCASSPLHEQFFGPGTRLTVL.

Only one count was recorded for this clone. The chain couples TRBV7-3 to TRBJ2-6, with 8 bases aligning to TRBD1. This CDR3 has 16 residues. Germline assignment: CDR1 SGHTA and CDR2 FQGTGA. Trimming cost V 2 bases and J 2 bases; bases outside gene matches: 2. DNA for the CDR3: TGTGCCAGCAGCTTATTACAGGGGGCTGGGGCCAACGTCCTGACTTTC. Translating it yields CASSLLQGAGANVLTF.